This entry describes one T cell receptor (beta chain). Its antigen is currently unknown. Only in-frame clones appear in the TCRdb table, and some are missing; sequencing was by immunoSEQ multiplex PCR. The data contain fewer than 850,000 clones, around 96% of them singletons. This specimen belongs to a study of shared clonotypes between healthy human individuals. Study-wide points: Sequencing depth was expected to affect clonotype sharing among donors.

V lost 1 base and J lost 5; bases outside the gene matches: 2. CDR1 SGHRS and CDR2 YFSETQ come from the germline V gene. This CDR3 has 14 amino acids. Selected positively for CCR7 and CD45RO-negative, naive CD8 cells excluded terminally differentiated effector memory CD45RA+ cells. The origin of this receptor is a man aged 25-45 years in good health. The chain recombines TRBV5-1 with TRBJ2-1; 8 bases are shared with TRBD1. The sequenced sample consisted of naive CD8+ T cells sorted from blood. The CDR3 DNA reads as TGCGCCAGCAGCTTGCCGGGACAGGACAATGAGCAGTTCTTC. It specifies CASSLPGQDNEQFF.